The 21 T cell receptor beta chains in this list originate from one sample, sequenced in a study of T cell responses to AZD1222 COVID-19 vaccine. The method was immunoSEQ multiplex PCR; TCRdb's version includes in-frame clones alone and lacks a portion of them. Here the sample spans 200,000 to 250,000 clones, roughly 91% being singletons. This sample comprised peripheral blood, obtained on day 0 of MenACWY control vaccination. The receptors stem from an adult in good health.

The rearrangement links TRBV10-2 to TRBJ1-6; a possible D gene is TRBD1 (5 bases). The CDR3 has 16 amino acids. V was trimmed by 3 bases and J by 8 bases, leaving 17 bases between them. Germline-derived CDR1 and CDR2 are WSHSY and SAAADI. The CDR3 here is CASSEWDPGRDSPLHF. In DNA form, the CDR3 reads TGCGCCAGCAGTGAATGGGACCCGGGGAGGGATTCACCCCTCCACTTT.

The chain recombines TRBV6-6 with TRBJ2-2; TRBD1 agrees at 8 bases. The CDR3 is 14 residues long. From germline, CDR1 is MNHNY and CDR2 SVGAGI (reference sequence). The trim removed 6 bases at V and 6 bases at J, leaving 6 bases unmatched. CDR3 residues: CASRDRVAAGELFF. In nucleotides, the CDR3 is TGTGCCAGCAGGGACAGGGTAGCAGCCGGGGAGCTGTTTTTT.

V gene TRBV12-3 or TRBV12-4 combines with J gene TRBJ1-1; D gene uncertain. CDR3 length: 13 residues. The germline V and J ends were trimmed by 3 bases and 0 bases, with 5 bases remaining between them. CDR3 nucleotides: TGTGCCAGCAGTTTTCTTATGAACACTGAAGCTTTCTTT. Its translation: CASSFLMNTEAFF.

CDR3 residues: CASSSVQGSNQPQHF. The CDR3 DNA follows: TGTGCCAGCAGCTCTGTCCAGGGGAGCAATCAGCCCCAGCATTTT. The chain is built from TRBV7-2 and TRBJ1-5, with D perhaps matching TRBD1 (6 bases). This CDR3 region has 15 residues. V was trimmed by 4 bases and J by 1 base, leaving 11 bases between them. Germline V CDR1 and CDR2: SGHTA, FQGNSA. The full variable domain, rest sourced from reference TRBV7-2 and TRBJ1-5, is GAGVSQSPSNKVTEKGKDVELRCDPISGHTALYWYRQSLGQGLEFLIYFQGNSAPDKSGLPSDRFSAERTGGSVSTLTIQRTQQEDSAVYLCASSSVQGSNQPQHFGDGTRLSIL.

V and J are TRBV7-2 and TRBJ1-4, with TRBD1 as a possible D gene (5 bases). CDR3 length equals 13 residues. The V gene lost 3 bases and the J gene lost 8 bases, with 10 bases spanning the gap. In germline, CDR1 is SGHTA, CDR2 FQGNSA. Written as DNA, the CDR3 is TGTGCCAGCAGCTTCCCAGGGAAGGAAAAACTGTTTTTT. Amino acids: CASSFPGKEKLFF.

This clone came up once. The chain employs TRBV6-2 or TRBV6-3 and TRBJ1-1, with 9 bases lining up with TRBD1. The germline gives CDR1 MNHEY, CDR2 SVGEGT. With 0 bases clipped from V and 7 bases from J, the junction kept 9 bases outside the gene matches. The CDR3 spans 16 residues. The CDR3: CASSYSPTTGGYEAFF. In DNA form, the CDR3 reads TGTGCCAGCAGTTACTCACCAACGACAGGGGGATATGAAGCTTTCTTT.

For the CDR3, the DNA is TGTGCCAGCAGCTTAGATAAGAGTCAGCCCCAGCATTTT. Its protein product is CASSLDKSQPQHF. The chain links TRBV7-2 to TRBJ1-5, with D unclear. The CDR3 covers 13 residues. Trimming took 1 base from V and 6 from J, leaving 7 bases between them. Germline CDR1 SGHTA, CDR2 FQGNSA.

The chain carries TRBV5-5 and TRBJ1-1; possibly TRBD1 for D (6 bases). Trimming took 4 bases from V and 1 from J, leaving 14 bases between them. CDR1 is SGHKS, CDR2 YYEKEE, per germline (reference sequence). This CDR3 has 15 amino acids. In nucleotides, the CDR3 is TGTGCCAGCAGCCCCCTCGGGGGCGCGAACACTGAAGCTTTCTTT. Its protein is CASSPLGGANTEAFF.

This CDR3 reads CASSPSTGNYGYTF. The CDR3 nucleotides are TGTGCCAGCAGTCCCTCGACAGGGAACTATGGCTACACCTTC. This rearrangement joins TRBV6-1 to TRBJ1-2; 7 bases align to TRBD1. The junction had 5 bases not matched to a gene; V was cut back by 5 bases and J by 2 bases. Germline V gives CDR1 MNHNS, CDR2 SASEGT. This CDR3 spans 14 amino acids.

The chain carries TRBV2 and TRBJ2-5; the D is unclear. Germline lookup yields CDR1 SNHLY and CDR2 FYNNEI. The CDR3 has 15 amino acids. Trimming took off 1 base at V and 5 bases at J, with 14 bases between the two ends. The chain's CDR3 is CASSEGALGRETQYF. Here the CDR3 DNA reads TGTGCCAGCAGTGAAGGGGCCCTAGGTAGGGAGACCCAGTACTTC.

This clone was observed a few times. V and J are TRBV28 and TRBJ2-7; 10 positions agree with TRBD2. Germline V gene sequence: CDR1 MDHEN, CDR2 SYDVKM. V lost 4 bases and J lost 2; bases outside the gene matches: 5. The CDR3 extends over 15 amino acids. The CDR3 sequence: CASSYLAGVTYEQYF. DNA of the CDR3: TGTGCCAGCAGTTATCTAGCGGGGGTTACCTACGAGCAGTACTTC.

The CDR3 region is CASSLIGGETQYF. In nucleotides, the CDR3 is TGTGCCAGCTCTCTTATCGGGGGAGAGACCCAGTACTTC. This chain connects TRBV18 to TRBJ2-5; a weak D match, TRBD2 (6 bases). The CDR3 length is 13 residues. V was cut by 6 bases and J by 4 bases, with 12 bases left in between. The germline gives CDR1 KGHSH, CDR2 LQKENI. Full variable domain (outside the CDR3, taken from reference TRBV18 and TRBJ2-5): NAGVMQNPRHLVRRRGQEARLRCSPMKGHSHVYWYRQLPEEGLKFMVYLQKENIIDESGMPKERFSAEFPKEGPSILRIQQVVRGDSAAYFCASSLIGGETQYFGPGTRLLVL.

The chain carries TRBV7-9 and TRBJ1-4; D is perhaps TRBD1 (5 bases). The CDR3 runs to 13 residues. Germline V gives CDR1 SEHNR, CDR2 FQNEAQ (reference sequence). V lost 2 bases to trimming and J lost 8 bases, with 9 bases between them. CDR3 DNA sequence: TGTGCCAGCAGCTTACGAGGGGTCGAAAAACTGTTTTTT. This codes for CASSLRGVEKLFF.

V gene TRBV5-1 combines with J gene TRBJ1-4; no definite D call. The length of the CDR3 is 16 residues. Germline-derived CDR1 and CDR2 are SGHRS and YFSETQ. V was cut by 4 bases and J by 3 bases, with 16 bases left in between. CDR3 residues: CASSGGTLAANEKLFF. The DNA for the CDR3 is TGCGCCAGCAGCGGTGGAACCCTAGCAGCTAATGAAAAACTGTTTTTT.

CDR3 DNA: TGTGCCTGCCTCAAGAATCAAGGGGGAGAAAAACTGTTTTTT. It codes for CACLKNQGGEKLFF. The chain has TRBV30 and TRBJ1-4, with D perhaps matching TRBD1 (6 bases). Trimming stripped 6 bases from V and 8 bases from J, with 19 bases between. Germline CDR1 and CDR2: GTSNPN and SVGIG (reference sequence). The CDR3 runs to 14 residues.

The chain employs TRBV10-2 and TRBJ2-1; 8 positions match TRBD1. Losses at the gene ends were 6 bases for V and 6 bases for J; bases not matched to a gene: 7. There are 14 residues in the CDR3. CDR1 is WSHSY, CDR2 SAAADI, per germline. The CDR3 region is CASRPDRVVNEQFF. Here the CDR3 DNA reads TGCGCCAGCAGGCCGGACAGGGTGGTCAATGAGCAGTTCTTC.

V and J are TRBV3-1 (or the pseudogene TRBV3-2) and TRBJ1-6; no reliable D call. The CDR3 covers 14 residues. The V and J ends lost 4 bases and 6 bases respectively, with 10 bases between them. Germline V gene lookup returns CDR1 LGHDT and CDR2 YNNKEL (reference sequence). In nucleotides, the CDR3 is TGTGCCAGCAGCCCCAAGGCCCTTAATTCACCCCTCCACTTT. Translating gives CASSPKALNSPLHF.

This chain links TRBV5-1 with TRBJ1-4; D is unresolved. CDR3 length equals 15 residues. Germline V CDR1 and CDR2: SGHRS, YFSETQ. Trimming took 5 bases from V and 0 from J, leaving 11 bases between them. This CDR3 is CASRWTVATNEKLFF. CDR3 in DNA: TGCGCCAGCAGGTGGACGGTGGCAACTAATGAAAAACTGTTTTTT.

The chain combines TRBV28 with TRBJ1-2; D unclear. Germline V lookup: CDR1 MDHEN, CDR2 SYDVKM. The V and J ends lost 5 bases and 1 base respectively, with 17 bases between them. CDR3 length: 16 amino acids. CDR3 in DNA: TGTGCCAGCAGTGCAACGGACGGCTCCTATAACTATGGCTACACCTTC. Its protein is CASSATDGSYNYGYTF.

V and J are TRBV28 and TRBJ1-5; the match to TRBD1 covers 10 bases. This CDR3 is 16 amino acids long. J was trimmed by 3 bases and V by 5 bases; bases with no gene match: 7. Germline V gives CDR1 MDHEN, CDR2 SYDVKM. Here the CDR3 DNA reads TGTGCCAGCAGTCTCCTGACAGGGGGCACCAATCAGCCCCAGCATTTT. Translating gives CASSLLTGGTNQPQHF.

A word on this clone: This sample also contains other DNA sequences that code for the same CDR3. The chain uses TRBV2 and TRBJ1-2; D not resolved. Germline V gene data show CDR1 as SNHLY and CDR2 as FYNNEI. V was clipped by 2 bases and J by 5 bases, with 3 bases between them. This CDR3 has 11 amino acids. This CDR3 reads CASSERYGYTF. Here the CDR3 DNA reads TGTGCCAGCAGTGAACGGTATGGCTACACCTTC.